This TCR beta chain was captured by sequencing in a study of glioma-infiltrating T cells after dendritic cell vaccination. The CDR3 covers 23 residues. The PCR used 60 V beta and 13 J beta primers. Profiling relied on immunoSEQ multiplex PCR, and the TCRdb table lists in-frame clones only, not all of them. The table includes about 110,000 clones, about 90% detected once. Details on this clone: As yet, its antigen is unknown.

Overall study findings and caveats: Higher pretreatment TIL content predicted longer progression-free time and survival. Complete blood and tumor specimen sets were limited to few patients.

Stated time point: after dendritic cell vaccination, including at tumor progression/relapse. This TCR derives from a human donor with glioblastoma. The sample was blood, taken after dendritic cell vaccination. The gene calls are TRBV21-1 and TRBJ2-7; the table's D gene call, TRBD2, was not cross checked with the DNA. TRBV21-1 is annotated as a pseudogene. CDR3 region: CASSKSSGWETASGRALVYEQYF. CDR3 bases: TGTGCCAGCAGCAAATCGTCGGGCTGGGAGACTGCTAGCGGGAGGGCCTTGGTCTACGAGCAGTACTTC.